This T cell receptor (beta chain) was sequenced in a study of blood T cells in healthy people across ages. Study observations and caveats: Age brought a roughly linear fall in TCR beta diversity measured per million T cells. Donors of long life had a larger count of naive CD4+ cells and greater diversity than aged donors.

Trimming took off 7 bases at V and 5 bases at J, with 14 bases between the two ends. The germline V gene has CDR1 SNHLY and CDR2 FYNNEI. CDR3 length: 14 residues. Next came a second PCR, run for about 6 to 12 cycles, which used a sample-barcoded 5' primer along with a J-beta primer mix. At least 2.5 million CDR3-containing paired-end reads were obtained per sample. MiXCR, applied by TCRdb to the 5' RACE reads, yields one record per CDR3 protein. The sample has 1.5 million to 2 million distinct CDR3 sequences; 28% are singletons. Per sample, a minimum of 6.5 million PBMCs were isolated. Note on this clonotype: The antigen remains undetermined.

The specimen was blood. The TCR was taken from a woman in her twenties or thirties in good health. This chain connects TRBV2 to TRBJ1-4, with D perhaps TRBD1 (6 bases). The CDR3 DNA is TGTGCCAGCATAAGAACAGGGATGAATGAAAAACTGTTTTTT. This gives the protein CASIRTGMNEKLFF.